Below, one TCR beta chain is given with its context. The sample belongs to a study of patients and donors after allogeneic stem cell transplantation. TCRdb re-analysed the RT-PCR reads in MiXCR, keeping a single row per CDR3 protein. The repertoire holds over 350,000 distinct CDR3 sequences, under 20% seen once, with 6.5% to 7.5% in the top ten. The CDR3 runs to 13 residues. Germline V lookup: CDR1 DFQATT, CDR2 SNEGSKA (reference sequence). The germline V and J ends were trimmed by 6 bases and 2 bases, with 8 bases remaining between them. The V gene is TRBV20-1, the J gene TRBJ2-6, with D unresolved. What was sequenced was blood, either unsorted or a sorted T cell fraction (not recorded which). The TCR sequence derives from a human donor who was either an allogeneic HSCT recipient or a stem cell or donor lymphocyte infusion donor (not recorded which). It is not recorded whose cells these are; they may come from a transplant donor. The CDR3 DNA reads TGCAGTGCCTTCCACACTGGGGCCAACGTCCTGACTTTC. This sequence encodes CSAFHTGANVLTF.